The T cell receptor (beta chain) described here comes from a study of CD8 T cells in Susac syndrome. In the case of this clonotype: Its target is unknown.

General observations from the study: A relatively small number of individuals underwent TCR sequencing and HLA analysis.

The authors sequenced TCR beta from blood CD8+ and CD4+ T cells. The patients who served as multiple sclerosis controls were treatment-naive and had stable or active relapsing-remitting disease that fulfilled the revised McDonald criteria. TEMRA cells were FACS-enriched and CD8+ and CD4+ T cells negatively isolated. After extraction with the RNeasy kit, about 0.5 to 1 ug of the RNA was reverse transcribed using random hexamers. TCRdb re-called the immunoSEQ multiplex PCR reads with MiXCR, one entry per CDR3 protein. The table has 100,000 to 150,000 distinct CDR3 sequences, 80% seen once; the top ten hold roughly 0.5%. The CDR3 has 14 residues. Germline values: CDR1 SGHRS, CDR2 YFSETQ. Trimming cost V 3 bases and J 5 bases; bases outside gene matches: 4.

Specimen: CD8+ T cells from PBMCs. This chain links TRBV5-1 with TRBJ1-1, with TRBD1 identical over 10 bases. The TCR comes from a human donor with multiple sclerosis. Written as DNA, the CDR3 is TGCGCCAGCAGCTGGACAGGGGGTGCGACTGAAGCTTTCTTT. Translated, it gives CASSWTGGATEAFF.